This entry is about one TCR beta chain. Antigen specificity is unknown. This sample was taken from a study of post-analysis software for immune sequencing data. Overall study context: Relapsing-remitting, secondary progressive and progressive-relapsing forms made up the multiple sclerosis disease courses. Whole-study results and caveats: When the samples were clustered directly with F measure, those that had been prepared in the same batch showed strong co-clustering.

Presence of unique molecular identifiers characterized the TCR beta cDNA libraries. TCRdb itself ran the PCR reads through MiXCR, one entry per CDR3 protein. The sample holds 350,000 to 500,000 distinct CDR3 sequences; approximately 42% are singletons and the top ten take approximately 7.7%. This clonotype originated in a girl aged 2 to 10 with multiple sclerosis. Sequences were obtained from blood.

CDR3 nucleotides: TGTGCCAGCAGTTTCACAGGGGTCCAGCCCCAGCATTTT. It encodes CASSFTGVQPQHF. The chain employs TRBV12-3 or TRBV12-4 and TRBJ1-5; 7 nucleotides agree with TRBD1. After removal of 3 bases from V and 7 bases from J, the junction contained 3 bases not matched to a gene. This CDR3 is 13 amino acids long.